This TCR beta chain appears in the sequencing data of a study of response to subunit inactivated influenza vaccine. Whole-study results and caveats: Authors suggested seasonal influenza vaccinations each recruit few new T cells.

This clonotype was counted between two and nine times. Its matching antigen is unknown. Germline V gives CDR1 DFQATT, CDR2 SNEGSKA (reference sequence). The CDR3 consists of 15 residues. With 1 base removed from V and 0 bases from J, the gap between germline ends came to 12 bases. MiXCR, applied by TCRdb to the RT-PCR reads, yields one record per CDR3 protein. The sample yields about 520,000 distinct CDR3 sequences, 25% seen once. The sequence was obtained from a man aged 50-60 years who received an inactivated influenza vaccine. The chain recombines TRBV20-1 with TRBJ2-5; the D is unclear. The sample was CD4+ T cells sorted from PBMCs, taken about 5 days after vaccination. CDR3 in DNA: TGCAGTGCTAGAGCGAGCAGTCGAAACCAAGAGACCCAGTACTTC. This codes for CSARASSRNQETQYF.